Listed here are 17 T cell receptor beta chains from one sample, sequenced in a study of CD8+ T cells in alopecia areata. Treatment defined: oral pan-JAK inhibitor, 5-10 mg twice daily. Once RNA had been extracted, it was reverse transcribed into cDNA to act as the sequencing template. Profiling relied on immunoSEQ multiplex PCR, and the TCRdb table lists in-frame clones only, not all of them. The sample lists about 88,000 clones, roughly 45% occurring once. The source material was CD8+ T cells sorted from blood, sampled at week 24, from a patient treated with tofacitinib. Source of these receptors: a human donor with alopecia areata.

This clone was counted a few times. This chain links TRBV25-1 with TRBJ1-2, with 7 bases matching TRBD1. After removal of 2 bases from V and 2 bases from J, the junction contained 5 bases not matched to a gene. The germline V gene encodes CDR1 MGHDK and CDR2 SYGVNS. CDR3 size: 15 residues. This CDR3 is CASSEVGGGNYGYTF. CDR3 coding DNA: TGTGCCAGCAGTGAAGTAGGGGGCGGGAACTATGGCTACACCTTC.

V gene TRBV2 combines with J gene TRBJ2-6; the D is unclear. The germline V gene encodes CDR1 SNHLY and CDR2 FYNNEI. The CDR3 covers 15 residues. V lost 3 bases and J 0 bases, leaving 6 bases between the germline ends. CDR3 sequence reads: CASSERLSGANVLTF. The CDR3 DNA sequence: TGTGCCAGCAGTGAGAGACTCTCTGGGGCCAACGTCCTGACTTTC.

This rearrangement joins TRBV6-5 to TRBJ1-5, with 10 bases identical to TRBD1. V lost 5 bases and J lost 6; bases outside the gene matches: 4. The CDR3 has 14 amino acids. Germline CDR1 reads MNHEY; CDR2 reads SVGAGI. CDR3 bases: TGTGCCAGCAGTCGGGGACAGGGGAGTCAGCCCCAGCATTTT. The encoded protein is CASSRGQGSQPQHF.

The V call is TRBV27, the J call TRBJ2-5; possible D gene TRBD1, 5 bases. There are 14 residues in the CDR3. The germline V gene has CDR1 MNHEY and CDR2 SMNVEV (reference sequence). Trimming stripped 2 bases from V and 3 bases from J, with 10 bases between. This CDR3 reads CASSLPGREETQYF. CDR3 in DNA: TGTGCCAGCAGTTTACCGGGCAGGGAAGAGACCCAGTACTTC.

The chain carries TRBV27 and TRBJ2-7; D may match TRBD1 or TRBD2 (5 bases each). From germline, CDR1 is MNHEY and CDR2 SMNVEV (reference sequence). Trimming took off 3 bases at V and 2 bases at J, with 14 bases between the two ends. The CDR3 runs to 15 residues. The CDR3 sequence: CASSFTGALTYEQYF. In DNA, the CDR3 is TGTGCCAGCAGTTTTACCGGGGCACTCACCTACGAGCAGTACTTC.

CDR3 residues: CASSVGSYYEQYF. The CDR3 DNA follows: TGTGCCAGCAGCGTCGGGAGCTACTACGAGCAGTACTTC. The genes are TRBV7-8 and TRBJ2-7; TRBD2 is a possible D gene (6 bases). Germline CDR1 reads SGHVS; CDR2 reads FQNEAQ. The V and J ends lost 5 bases and 3 bases respectively, with 11 bases between them. The CDR3 consists of 13 residues.

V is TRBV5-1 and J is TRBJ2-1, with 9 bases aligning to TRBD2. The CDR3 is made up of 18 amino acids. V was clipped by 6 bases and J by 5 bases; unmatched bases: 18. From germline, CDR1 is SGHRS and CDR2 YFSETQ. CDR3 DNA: TGCGCCAGCACACCCCGGGGCCTAGCGGGAACTTTGCACAATGAGCAGTTCTTC. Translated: CASTPRGLAGTLHNEQFF. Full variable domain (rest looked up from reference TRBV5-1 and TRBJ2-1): KAGVTQTPRYLIKTRGQQVTLSCSPISGHRSVSWYQQTPGQGLQFLFEYFSETQRNKGNFPGRFSGRQFSNSRSEMNVSTLELGDSALYLCASTPRGLAGTLHNEQFFGPGTRLTVL.

The CDR3 spells CSVLNPAGGFGNTGELFF. CDR3 bases: TGCAGCGTTTTAAACCCAGCGGGAGGATTTGGGAACACCGGGGAGCTGTTTTTT. The rearrangement uses TRBV29-1 and TRBJ2-2; the match to TRBD2 covers 9 bases. The CDR3 consists of 18 residues. V lost 5 bases and J lost 1; bases outside the gene matches: 14. The germline V gene encodes CDR1 SQVTM and CDR2 ANQGSEA.

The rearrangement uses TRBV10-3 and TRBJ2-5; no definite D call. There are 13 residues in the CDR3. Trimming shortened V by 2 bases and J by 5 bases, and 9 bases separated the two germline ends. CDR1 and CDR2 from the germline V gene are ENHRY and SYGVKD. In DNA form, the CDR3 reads TGTGCCATCAGTGAGGGGCCAGCGGAGACCCAGTACTTC. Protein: CAISEGPAETQYF.

The CDR3, as DNA: TGCAGCGGAGGTGGGGGGCAGGTCACTGAAGCTTTCTTT. This gives the protein CSGGGGQVTEAFF. V usage is TRBV29-1 and J usage is TRBJ1-1; TRBD1 might be the D (6 bases). Germline loops: CDR1 SQVTM, CDR2 ANQGSEA. The CDR3 is made up of 13 amino acids. V dropped 7 bases and J dropped 4 bases, with 16 bases sitting between them.

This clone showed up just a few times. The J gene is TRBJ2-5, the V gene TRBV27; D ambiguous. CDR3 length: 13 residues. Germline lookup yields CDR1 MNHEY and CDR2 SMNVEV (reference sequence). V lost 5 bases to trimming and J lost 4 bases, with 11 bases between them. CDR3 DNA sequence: TGTGCCAGCAGTCTCCAGTCCCGAGAGACCCAGTACTTC. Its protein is CASSLQSRETQYF.

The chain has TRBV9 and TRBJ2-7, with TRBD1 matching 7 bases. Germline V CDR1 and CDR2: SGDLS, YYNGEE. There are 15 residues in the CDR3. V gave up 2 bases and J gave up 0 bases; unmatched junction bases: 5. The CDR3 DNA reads TGTGCCAGCAGCGTGGGCCGGGACAGCTCCTACGAGCAGTACTTC. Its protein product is CASSVGRDSSYEQYF.

CDR3 sequence: CASSLSLLTYEQYF. In nucleotides, the CDR3 is TGTGCCAGCAGCTTAAGCCTCCTGACCTACGAGCAGTACTTC. V gene TRBV11-2 combines with J gene TRBJ2-7; no clear D. Trimming shortened V by 2 bases and J by 2 bases, and 10 bases separated the two germline ends. The CDR3 covers 14 residues. Germline CDR1 and CDR2: SGHAT and FQNNGV.

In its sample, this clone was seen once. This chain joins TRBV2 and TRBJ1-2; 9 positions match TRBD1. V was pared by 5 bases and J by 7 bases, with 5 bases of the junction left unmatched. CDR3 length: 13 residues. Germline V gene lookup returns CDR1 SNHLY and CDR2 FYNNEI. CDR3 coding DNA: TGTGCCAGCAGTCGGACAGGGGTTATTGGCTACACCTTC. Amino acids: CASSRTGVIGYTF.

CDR3 nucleotides: TGTGCCAGCAGTCCCCCGGGACTAGCAGGAGGCGAGACCCAGTACTTC. Translation: CASSPPGLAGGETQYF. The V call is TRBV27, the J call TRBJ2-5, with 9 bases identical to TRBD2. Germline assignment: CDR1 MNHEY and CDR2 SMNVEV (reference sequence). The CDR3 consists of 16 residues. V lost 5 bases, J lost 5 bases, and 12 bases stayed unmatched.

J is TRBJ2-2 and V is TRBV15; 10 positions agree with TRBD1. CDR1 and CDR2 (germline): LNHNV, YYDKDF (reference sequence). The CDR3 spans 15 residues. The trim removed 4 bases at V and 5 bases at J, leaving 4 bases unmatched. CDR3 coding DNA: TGTGCCACCAGCATCGACAGGGGGCCGACCGGGGAGCTGTTTTTT. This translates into CATSIDRGPTGELFF.

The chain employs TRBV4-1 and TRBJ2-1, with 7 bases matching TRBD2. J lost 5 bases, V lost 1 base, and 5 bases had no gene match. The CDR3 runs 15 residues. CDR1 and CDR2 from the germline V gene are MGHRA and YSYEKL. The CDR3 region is CASSQAGGQHNEQFF. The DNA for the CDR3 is TGCGCCAGCAGCCAAGCGGGAGGACAACACAATGAGCAGTTCTTC.